The 5 T cell receptor beta chains below were found in one sample sequenced in a study of lymphopenia after photon versus proton radiotherapy. Profiled with immunoSEQ multiplex PCR; TCRdb holds only in-frame clones, not every one. The table lists some 29,000 clones, roughly 87% of them singletons. Specimen: peripheral blood, collected from a patient treated with proton-based radiotherapy. The receptors here all came from a woman aged 55-69 years with cholangiocarcinoma. Some clones in this sample may be carry-over from other donors' samples.

The rearrangement uses TRBV28 and TRBJ2-5; D call uncertain. The J call may be in error: the DNA end matches TRBJ2-7 better. The V gene's germline CDR1 is MDHEN and CDR2 SYDVKM. The CDR3 is 14 residues long. This CDR3 is CASSLLVEIYEQYF. CDR3 DNA: TGTGCCAGCAGTTTATTAGTGGAAATCTACGAGCAGTACTTC.

V gene TRBV29-1 combines with J gene TRBJ2-3, with D hard to call. The CDR3 runs to 11 residues. The V gene's germline CDR1 is SQVTM and CDR2 ANQGSEA. Trimming shortened V by 3 bases and J by 3 bases, and 4 bases separated the two germline ends. CDR3 DNA: TGCAGCGTTGAGAAGACAGATACGCAGTATTTT. It yields the protein CSVEKTDTQYF.

In its sample, this clone was seen once. CDR3 region: CASSLGTTGPYTF. CDR3 in DNA: TGTGCCAGCAGCTTAGGGACGACAGGGCCCTACACCTTC. The chain combines TRBV7-2 with TRBJ1-2; 7 bases match TRBD1. V was clipped by 1 base and J by 10 bases; unmatched bases: 6. The V gene's germline CDR1 is SGHTA and CDR2 FQGNSA. The length of the CDR3 is 13 residues.

The chain employs TRBV11-2 and TRBJ2-7; 7 bases are a match to TRBD1. There are 15 residues in the CDR3. CDR1 is SGHAT and CDR2 is FQNNGV in the germline V gene. Losses at the gene ends were 5 bases for V and 3 bases for J; bases not matched to a gene: 10. The CDR3 loop reads CASSLDRALGYEQYF. DNA for the CDR3: TGTGCCAGCAGCCTCGACAGGGCTCTTGGCTACGAGCAGTACTTC.

Here the CDR3 reads CSADTSYEQYF. The CDR3 region has the DNA TGCAGCGCCGACACTTCCTACGAGCAGTACTTC. The chain employs TRBV29-1 and TRBJ2-7; the D is unclear. Trimming pared 7 bases from V and 1 base from J, leaving 8 bases between. Germline V gene data show CDR1 as SQVTM and CDR2 as ANQGSEA. CDR3 length: 11 amino acids.